This entry lists 28 T cell receptor beta chains sequenced from one sample in a study of cytotoxic CD8 clonotypes in ibrutinib-treated CLL. The data were produced by immunoSEQ multiplex PCR, yet TCRdb's version contains in-frame clones alone and is incomplete. The sample lists some 92,000 clones, 70% to 80% seen once, with just under 25% in the top ten. This material consisted of PBMCs, taken after 24 months of ibrutinib treatment. The receptors were sampled from a human donor with chronic lymphocytic leukemia.

This chain connects TRBV6-4 to TRBJ2-1; unclear D gene. The V gene lost 2 bases and the J gene lost 7 bases, with 12 bases spanning the gap. CDR3 length equals 14 residues. Germline V gene data show CDR1 as MRHNA and CDR2 as SNTAGT. The CDR3 sequence: CASSDTGFGNEQFF. CDR3 nucleotides: TGTGCCAGCAGTGACACCGGGTTTGGGAATGAGCAGTTCTTC.

This clone has more than one count but fewer than ten. The V call is TRBV23-1, the J call TRBJ2-7; the D gene is possibly TRBD1 (5 bases). TRBV23-1 is an ORF; its function is uncertain. This CDR3 spans 15 amino acids. V shed 8 bases and J shed 2 bases, with 19 bases lying between them. CDR3 region: CASAYYMRTPYEQYF. The CDR3 nucleotides read TGCGCCAGCGCCTACTACATGAGGACACCCTACGAGCAGTACTTC.

This chain links TRBV28 with TRBJ2-1; 10 nucleotides align to TRBD1. Germline V lookup: CDR1 MDHEN, CDR2 SYDVKM. Germline trimming cut 8 bases from V and 6 bases from J; bases unmatched to any gene: 10. The CDR3 runs 15 residues. CDR3 in amino acids: CASLPGTGAINEQFF. As DNA, the CDR3 is TGTGCCAGCCTTCCCGGGACAGGGGCCATCAATGAGCAGTTCTTC.

The genes are TRBV7-9 and TRBJ2-3; D uncertain. The germline gives CDR1 SEHNR, CDR2 FQNEAQ (reference sequence). Trimming cost V 5 bases and J 6 bases, with 15 bases left between them. The CDR3 is 14 amino acids. This CDR3 is CASSPTSPTDTQYF. The CDR3 coding sequence is TGTGCCAGCAGCCCGACGTCGCCCACCGATACGCAGTATTTT.

The gene calls are TRBV6-1 and TRBJ1-2, with D perhaps matching TRBD1 (5 bases). V was pared by 6 bases and J by 4 bases, with 12 bases between. This CDR3 is built from 13 residues. Germline lookup yields CDR1 MNHNS and CDR2 SASEGT. CDR3 loop: CASRMGDGYGYTF. The CDR3 DNA reads TGTGCCAGCAGAATGGGGGATGGCTATGGCTACACCTTC.

This chain uses TRBV15 with TRBJ1-4; D not certain. Per germline, CDR1 LNHNV and CDR2 YYDKDF (reference sequence). V lost 1 base and J lost 3, with 12 bases in between. The CDR3 runs to 16 residues. The CDR3 protein is CATSRGSGVSNEKLFF. For the CDR3, the DNA is TGTGCCACCAGCAGAGGGAGCGGGGTGTCTAATGAAAAACTGTTTTTT. Full variable domain (missing parts from reference TRBV15 and TRBJ1-4): DAMVIQNPRYQVTQFGKPVTLSCSQTLNHNVMYWYQQKSSQAPKLLFHYYDKDFNNEADTPDNFQSRRPNTSFCFLDIRSPGLGDTAMYLCATSRGSGVSNEKLFFGSGTQLSVL.

This chain joins TRBV11-1 and TRBJ2-1, with 8 bases aligning to TRBD2. Germline V gene lookup returns CDR1 SGHAT and CDR2 FQDESV (reference sequence). Trimming cost V 5 bases and J 0 bases; bases outside gene matches: 12. The CDR3 has 18 amino acids. The CDR3 DNA follows: TGTGCCAGCAGCCCTGGGGGACTAGGATTTGGCTCCTACAATGAGCAGTTCTTC. Its translation: CASSPGGLGFGSYNEQFF.

This clone was counted only a few times. This chain links TRBV28 with TRBJ1-2, with D tentatively TRBD1 (5 bases). This CDR3 has 12 amino acids. The germline V gene encodes CDR1 MDHEN and CDR2 SYDVKM. V dropped 8 bases and J dropped 3 bases, with 10 bases sitting between them. As DNA, the CDR3 is TGTGCCAGCTCAGGGACGGACTATGGCTACACCTTC. As protein: CASSGTDYGYTF.

The chain recombines TRBV18 with TRBJ2-6; 8 bases are shared with TRBD2. This CDR3 region has 15 residues. Germline V gives CDR1 KGHSH, CDR2 LQKENI. J lost 1 base, V lost 6 bases, and 2 bases had no gene match. The CDR3 spells CASSPGGSGANVLTF. The CDR3 nucleotides are TGTGCCAGCTCCCCGGGGGGGTCTGGGGCCAACGTCCTGACTTTC.

This clone occurred many times. The chain has TRBV30 and TRBJ1-2; D gene ambiguous. CDR1 and CDR2 from the germline V gene are GTSNPN and SVGIG (reference sequence). The CDR3 has 15 residues. Trimming removed 2 bases from V and 2 bases from J, with 15 bases in between. Here the CDR3 DNA reads TGTGCCTGGAGTACACCCCTGGGTCGGAACTATGGCTACACCTTC. This encodes CAWSTPLGRNYGYTF.

This rearrangement joins TRBV5-1 to TRBJ2-3; 11 nucleotides line up with TRBD1. Germline V gene lookup returns CDR1 SGHRS and CDR2 YFSETQ. The ends lost 3 bases at V and 1 base at J; junction bases unmatched: 4. The CDR3 has 16 residues. CDR3 DNA sequence: TGCGCCAGCAGCTCGGGACAGGGGGTTGGCACAGATACGCAGTATTTT. It encodes CASSSGQGVGTDTQYF.

The J gene is TRBJ2-7, the V gene TRBV5-1, with D possibly being TRBD2 (5 bases). The CDR3 runs 19 residues. The V gene lost 0 bases and the J gene lost 0 bases, with 22 bases spanning the gap. Germline CDR1 and CDR2: SGHRS and YFSETQ. Here the CDR3 reads CASSLASSMAGLISYEQYF. Written as DNA, the CDR3 is TGCGCCAGCAGCTTGGCCTCGAGTATGGCGGGCTTAATCTCCTACGAGCAGTACTTC.

This clone came up a few times. The chain employs TRBV27 and TRBJ2-7, with TRBD2 matching over 14 bases. This CDR3 has 15 amino acids. Germline CDR1 reads MNHEY; CDR2 reads SMNVEV (reference sequence). V shed 5 bases and J 3 bases; nucleotides not matched to a gene: 3. CDR3 bases: TGTGCCAGCAGTGGGACTAGCGGGAGTCTCTACGAGCAGTACTTC. This encodes CASSGTSGSLYEQYF.

This clone has a handful of counts. The chain couples TRBV29-1 to TRBJ1-1; 8 bases map to TRBD1. Trimming removed 4 bases from V and 5 bases from J; junction bases left unmatched: 6. This CDR3 comprises 13 residues. Germline V CDR1 and CDR2: SQVTM, ANQGSEA. The CDR3 spells CSVAGQGKTEAFF. The DNA for the CDR3 is TGCAGCGTTGCCGGACAGGGTAAAACTGAAGCTTTCTTT.

V usage is TRBV7-3 and J usage is TRBJ2-7; possibly TRBD1 or TRBD2 for D (5 bases each). The germline CDR1 and CDR2 sequences are SGHTA and FQGTGA. CDR3 length: 15 residues. Trimming left V 0 bases short and J 2 bases short, with 11 bases between. CDR3 amino acids: CASSLTGDGTYEQYF. The CDR3, as DNA: TGTGCCAGCAGCTTAACCGGGGACGGAACCTACGAGCAGTACTTC. Filled out from reference TRBV7-3 and TRBJ2-7, the complete variable domain reads GAGVSQTPSNKVTEKGKYVELRCDPISGHTALYWYRQSLGQGPEFLIYFQGTGAADDSGLPNDRFFAVRPEGSVSTLKIQRTERGDSAVYLCASSLTGDGTYEQYFGPGTRLTVT.

The V gene is TRBV18, the J gene TRBJ2-6, with D tentatively TRBD1 (5 bases). Germline CDR1 reads KGHSH; CDR2 reads LQKENI. The CDR3 contains 17 residues. Trimming took 1 base from V and 0 from J, leaving 10 bases between them. The CDR3 here is CASSPLQVRSGANVLTF. The DNA of the CDR3 is TGTGCCAGCTCACCACTACAGGTCCGCTCTGGGGCCAACGTCCTGACTTTC.

This clone was seen once. This rearrangement joins TRBV18 to TRBJ2-7; 9 positions match TRBD1. The germline V gene encodes CDR1 KGHSH and CDR2 LQKENI. This CDR3 comprises 14 residues. J gave up 1 base and V 4 bases, and 2 bases lay outside the gene matches. The CDR3 nucleotides are TGTGCCAGCTCACGGGACAGGGCGTCCTACGAGCAGTACTTC. Its translation: CASSRDRASYEQYF. Full variable domain (rest looked up from reference TRBV18 and TRBJ2-7): NAGVMQNPRHLVRRRGQEARLRCSPMKGHSHVYWYRQLPEEGLKFMVYLQKENIIDESGMPKERFSAEFPKEGPSILRIQQVVRGDSAAYFCASSRDRASYEQYFGPGTRLTVT.

The genes are TRBV6-6 and TRBJ2-7, with 7 bases identical to TRBD1. With 6 bases clipped from V and 5 bases from J, the junction kept 7 bases outside the gene matches. There are 13 residues in the CDR3. Germline CDR1 reads MNHNY; CDR2 reads SVGAGI (reference sequence). The CDR3 region has the DNA TGTGCCAGCAGGTTGACAGGGTCCAACGAGCAGTACTTC. This codes for CASRLTGSNEQYF.

This CDR3 reads CASSTAGAGLVYGYTF. The CDR3 DNA reads TGTGCCAGTAGTACGGCAGGGGCCGGTCTGGTCTATGGCTACACCTTC. The chain carries TRBV19 and TRBJ1-2; the D gene is possibly TRBD1 (6 bases). Trimming stripped 4 bases from V and 4 bases from J, with 19 bases between. In germline, CDR1 is LNHDA, CDR2 SQIVND (reference sequence). This CDR3 spans 16 amino acids. Together with reference TRBV19 and TRBJ1-2, the CDR3 gives the full variable domain: DGGITQSPKYLFRKEGQNVTLSCEQNLNHDAMYWYRQDPGQGLRLIYYSQIVNDFQKGDIAEGYSVSREKKESFPLTVTSAQKNPTAFYLCASSTAGAGLVYGYTFGSGTRLTVV.

The chain couples TRBV5-8 to TRBJ1-4; D gene ambiguous. The CDR3 is 14 residues long. V dropped 2 bases and J dropped 7 bases, with 12 bases sitting between them. Germline-derived CDR1 and CDR2 are SGHTS and YDEGEE. The DNA for the CDR3 is TGTGCCAGCAGCTTCACGGGGAGTAGTGAAAAACTGTTTTTT. It codes for CASSFTGSSEKLFF.

The CDR3 nucleotides read TGTGCCAGCAGCTTGGGTCAGTCTGGAAACACCATATATTTT. Translation: CASSLGQSGNTIYF. The chain is built from TRBV5-4 and TRBJ1-3; D not certain. CDR1 is SGHNT, CDR2 YYREEE, per germline (reference sequence). The CDR3 has 14 residues. Deletions cut 0 bases from V and 1 base from J, with 5 bases between.

This sequence joins TRBV19 and TRBJ2-3; 7 bases fit TRBD2. With V trimmed by 5 bases and J by 6 bases, 11 bases remained unmatched. Per germline, CDR1 LNHDA and CDR2 SQIVND (reference sequence). The CDR3 is 15 amino acids. CDR3 loop: CASSGAGLGSDTQYF. Written as DNA, the CDR3 is TGTGCCAGTAGTGGAGCAGGACTAGGGTCGGATACGCAGTATTTT.

This rearrangement joins TRBV7-8 to TRBJ2-7; unclear D gene. This CDR3 has 15 residues. V was pared by 2 bases and J by 0 bases, with 11 bases between. Germline V gene lookup returns CDR1 SGHVS and CDR2 FQNEAQ. The CDR3 DNA reads TGTGCCAGCAGCTTATGGAGCGTAAGCTCCTACGAGCAGTACTTC. Its protein product is CASSLWSVSSYEQYF.

This chain uses TRBV7-9 with TRBJ2-1, with a possible D match to TRBD2 (6 bases). In germline, CDR1 is SEHNR, CDR2 FQNEAQ (reference sequence). V lost 1 base to trimming and J lost 5 bases, with 12 bases between them. The CDR3 spans 15 residues. The CDR3 region has the DNA TGTGCCAGCAGCTTAGAGGGGCTAGCGAACAATGAGCAGTTCTTC. Its protein is CASSLEGLANNEQFF.

The chain couples TRBV2 to TRBJ2-7, with no clear D. This CDR3 is 13 amino acids long. CDR1 is SNHLY and CDR2 is FYNNEI in the germline V gene. Trimming removed 6 bases from V and 0 bases from J, with 9 bases in between. The CDR3 spells CASRAPSSYEQYF. The CDR3 coding sequence is TGTGCCAGCAGGGCACCTAGCTCCTACGAGCAGTACTTC.

The chain carries TRBV11-2 and TRBJ2-5, with unresolved D. The ends were cut back, 0 bases at V and 1 base at J, with 3 bases in the middle. There are 13 residues in the CDR3. CDR1 SGHAT and CDR2 FQNNGV come from the germline V gene. The CDR3 nucleotides read TGTGCCAGCAGCTTAGATCGCCAAGAGACCCAGTACTTC. Translating it yields CASSLDRQETQYF.

The chain has TRBV19 and TRBJ1-1; D might be TRBD1 (6 bases). Germline CDR1 reads LNHDA; CDR2 reads SQIVND (reference sequence). This CDR3 has 18 residues. V was cut by 4 bases and J by 3 bases, with 24 bases left in between. The CDR3 sequence is CASSTQYGTTLVYTEAFF. CDR3 nucleotide sequence: TGTGCCAGTAGTACCCAATACGGGACAACCCTGGTATACACTGAAGCTTTCTTT.

There are a few counts of this clone. The chain combines TRBV27 with TRBJ2-7; a possible D gene is TRBD2 (5 bases). V lost 6 bases, J lost 3 bases, and 18 bases lay in between. The CDR3 totals 15 residues. CDR1 is MNHEY and CDR2 is SMNVEV in the germline V gene (reference sequence). The DNA of the CDR3 is TGTGCCAGCAGATGGACGGGGAGAGGAGGCTACGAGCAGTACTTC. Translating gives CASRWTGRGGYEQYF.